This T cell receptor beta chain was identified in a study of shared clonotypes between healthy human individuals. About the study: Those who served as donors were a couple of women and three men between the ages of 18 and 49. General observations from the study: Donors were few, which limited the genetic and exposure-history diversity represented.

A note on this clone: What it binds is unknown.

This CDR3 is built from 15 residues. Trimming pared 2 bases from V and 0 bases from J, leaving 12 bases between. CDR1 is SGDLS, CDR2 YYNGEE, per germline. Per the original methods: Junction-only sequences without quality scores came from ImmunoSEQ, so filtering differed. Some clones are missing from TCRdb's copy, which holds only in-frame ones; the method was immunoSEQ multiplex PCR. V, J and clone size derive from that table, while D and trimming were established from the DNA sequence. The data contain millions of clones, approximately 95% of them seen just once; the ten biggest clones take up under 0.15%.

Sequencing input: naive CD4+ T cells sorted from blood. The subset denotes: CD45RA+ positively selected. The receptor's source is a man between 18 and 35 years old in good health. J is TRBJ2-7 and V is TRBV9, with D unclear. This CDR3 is CASSVDEGFSYEQYF. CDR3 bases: TGTGCCAGCAGCGTGGACGAAGGTTTCTCCTACGAGCAGTACTTC.